The 12 T cell receptor beta chains in this list originate from one sample, sequenced in a study of cytomegalovirus exposure and HLA in healthy donors. Use of 60 Vbeta and 13 Jbeta primers characterized the PCR. Measured with immunoSEQ multiplex PCR; TCRdb has only the in-frame clones, and not every one. Of around 200,000 clones detected, roughly 79% appear once; the ten largest clones hold 1.5% to 2%. Sequenced: PBMCs. Source of these receptors: a male donor in good health and CMV-seronegative.

The CDR3 DNA sequence: TGTGCCAGCAGCCTCGGGAGCTCCTACGAGCAGTACTTC. Translation: CASSLGSSYEQYF. The chain recombines TRBV5-5 with TRBJ2-7; D might be TRBD2 (6 bases). CDR1 and CDR2 (germline): SGHKS, YYEKEE (reference sequence). The CDR3 sequence is 13 residues long. Trimming took off 4 bases at V and 0 bases at J, with 8 bases between the two ends. The whole variable domain, remainder taken from reference TRBV5-5 and TRBJ2-7, is DAGVTQSPTHLIKTRGQQVTLRCSPISGHKSVSWYQQVLGQGPQFIFQYYEKEERGRGNFPDRFSARQFPNYSSELNVNALLLGDSALYLCASSLGSSYEQYFGPGTRLTVT.

The J gene is TRBJ2-3, the V gene TRBV4-3; no clear D. This CDR3 is built from 17 residues. V lost 1 base, J lost 4 bases, and 18 bases lay in between. The germline V gene encodes CDR1 LGHNA and CDR2 YSLEER. The CDR3, as DNA: TGCGCCAGCAGCCAAGTTGTGGCACAGTTAGTGTCAGATACGCAGTATTTT. Amino acid sequence: CASSQVVAQLVSDTQYF.

There are a few counts of this clone. The CDR3 coding sequence is TGTGCCAGCAGCTCCGTCACGGACAGGGGGTTATGGGAGCAGTACTTC. The encoded protein is CASSSVTDRGLWEQYF. The gene calls are TRBV11-2 and TRBJ2-7, with 10 bases lining up with TRBD1. CDR1 and CDR2 (germline): SGHAT, FQNNGV. The CDR3 spans 16 residues. V shed 4 bases, J shed 7 bases, and the junction held 13 bases outside the gene matches. The variable domain in full, completed from reference TRBV11-2 and TRBJ2-7, reads EAGVAQSPRYKIIEKRQSVAFWCNPISGHATLYWYQQILGQGPKLLIQFQNNGVVDDSQLPKDRFSAERLKGVDSTLKIQPAKLEDSAVYLCASSSVTDRGLWEQYFGPGTRLTVT.

This chain connects TRBV4-3 to TRBJ2-6; tentatively, D is TRBD1 (6 bases). The V end lost 1 base, the J end lost 0 bases, and 10 bases lay between the germline ends. This CDR3 spans 17 amino acids. Looked up from germline, CDR1 is LGHNA and CDR2 is YSLEER. The chain's CDR3 is CASSQGPGDSGANVLTF. Here the CDR3 DNA reads TGCGCCAGCAGCCAAGGGCCAGGGGACTCTGGGGCCAACGTCCTGACTTTC.

This clone appeared a few times. CDR3 sequence (DNA): TGTGCCAGCAGTCGGACAGGGGTTGAAAAACTGTTTTTT. It encodes CASSRTGVEKLFF. The V and J genes are TRBV6-6 and TRBJ1-4, with 9 nucleotides matching TRBD1. Germline trimming cut 5 bases from V and 7 bases from J; bases unmatched to any gene: 2. The CDR3 is made up of 13 amino acids. Germline CDR1 reads MNHNY; CDR2 reads SVGAGI (reference sequence).

This clone was seen a handful of times. The chain recombines TRBV7-9 with TRBJ1-3; 8 bases are shared with TRBD1. With V trimmed by 5 bases and J by 0 bases, 3 bases remained unmatched. CDR3 size: 15 residues. Germline CDR1 SEHNR, CDR2 FQNEAQ (reference sequence). The CDR3 DNA reads TGTGCCAGCAGCGGACAGGGTTACTCTGGAAACACCATATATTTT. Its translation is CASSGQGYSGNTIYF. Using reference TRBV7-9 and TRBJ1-3 for the parts outside the CDR3, the full variable domain is DTGVSQNPRHKITKRGQNVTFRCDPISEHNRLYWYRQTLGQGPEFLTYFQNEAQLEKSRLLSDRFSAERPKGSFSTLEIQRTEQGDSAMYLCASSGQGYSGNTIYFGEGSWLTVV.

This clone was detected only once. The chain joins TRBV6-6 to TRBJ1-3; TRBD1 might be the D (6 bases). The CDR3 runs to 15 residues. Germline-derived CDR1 and CDR2 are MNHNY and SVGAGI (reference sequence). V lost 4 bases to trimming and J lost 4 bases, with 14 bases between them. CDR3 sequence: CASSSTGNKGNTIYF. The CDR3, as DNA: TGTGCCAGCAGTTCCACAGGGAATAAAGGAAACACCATATATTTT.

This chain uses TRBV28 with TRBJ2-7, with 7 bases lining up with TRBD1. Germline values: CDR1 MDHEN, CDR2 SYDVKM. This CDR3 has 15 amino acids. V shed 1 base and J 3 bases; nucleotides not matched to a gene: 6. CDR3 DNA sequence: TGTGCCAGCAGTTTATTTAGGGGGCCGAGCTACGAGCAGTACTTC. It codes for CASSLFRGPSYEQYF. The complete variable domain, with remaining parts taken from reference TRBV28 and TRBJ2-7, reads DVKVTQSSRYLVKRTGEKVFLECVQDMDHENMFWYRQDPGLGLRLIYFSYDVKMKEKGDIPEGYSVSREKKERFSLILESASTNQTSMYLCASSLFRGPSYEQYFGPGTRLTVT.

The sample holds one count of this clone. The V gene is TRBV7-2, the J gene TRBJ1-1, with D perhaps TRBD1 (6 bases). Germline V gives CDR1 SGHTA, CDR2 FQGNSA. The CDR3 is 14 amino acids. V was trimmed by 5 bases and J by 9 bases, leaving 19 bases between them. CDR3 protein: CASSLGGGGGQAFF. The CDR3 coding sequence is TGTGCCAGCAGCCTCGGGGGGGGCGGTGGGCAAGCTTTCTTT. Full variable domain (remainder filled in from reference TRBV7-2 and TRBJ1-1): GAGVSQSPSNKVTEKGKDVELRCDPISGHTALYWYRQSLGQGLEFLIYFQGNSAPDKSGLPSDRFSAERTGGSVSTLTIQRTQQEDSAVYLCASSLGGGGGQAFFGQGTRLTVV.

The genes are TRBV2 and TRBJ2-1; 7 positions agree with TRBD1. There are 13 residues in the CDR3. V gave up 11 bases and J gave up 8 bases; unmatched junction bases: 12. Germline CDR1 is SNHLY and CDR2 is FYNNEI. The CDR3 sequence: CAAGGQGVYEQFF. The CDR3 nucleotides are TGTGCCGCAGGTGGGCAGGGGGTCTATGAGCAGTTCTTC.

The chain has TRBV28 and TRBJ1-1; D is possibly TRBD1 (5 bases). The CDR3 is 15 amino acids. CDR1 and CDR2 (germline): MDHEN, SYDVKM. The V end lost 6 bases, the J end lost 2 bases, and 16 bases lay between the germline ends. For the CDR3, the DNA is TGTGCCAGCAGACCCCCGGGGGTTATAAACACTGAAGCTTTCTTT. Amino acid sequence: CASRPPGVINTEAFF.

This chain joins TRBV19 and TRBJ2-7; D possibly corresponds to TRBD2 (6 bases). Germline values: CDR1 LNHDA, CDR2 SQIVND (reference sequence). Trimming left V 1 base short and J 0 bases short, with 10 bases between. The CDR3 consists of 15 residues. CDR3: CASSIVEGISYEQYF. CDR3 sequence (DNA): TGTGCCAGTAGTATAGTGGAGGGCATCTCCTACGAGCAGTACTTC.